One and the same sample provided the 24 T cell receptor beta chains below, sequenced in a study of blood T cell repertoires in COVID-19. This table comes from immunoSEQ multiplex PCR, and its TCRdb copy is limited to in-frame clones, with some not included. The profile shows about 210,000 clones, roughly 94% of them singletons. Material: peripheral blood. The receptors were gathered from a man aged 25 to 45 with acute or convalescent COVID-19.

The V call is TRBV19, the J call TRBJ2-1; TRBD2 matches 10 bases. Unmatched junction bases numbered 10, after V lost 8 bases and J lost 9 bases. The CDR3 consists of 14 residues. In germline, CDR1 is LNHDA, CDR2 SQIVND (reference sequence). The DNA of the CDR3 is TGTGCCAGTTCCGAGCGGGAGGGCCGGGGTGAGCAGTTCTTC. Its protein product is CASSEREGRGEQFF.

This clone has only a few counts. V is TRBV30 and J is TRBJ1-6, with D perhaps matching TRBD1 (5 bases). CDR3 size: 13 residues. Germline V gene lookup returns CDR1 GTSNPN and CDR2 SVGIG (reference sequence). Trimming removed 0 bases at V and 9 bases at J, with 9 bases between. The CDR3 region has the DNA TGTGCCTGGAGTGTACAGGAGTTTTCACCCCTCCACTTT. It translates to CAWSVQEFSPLHF.

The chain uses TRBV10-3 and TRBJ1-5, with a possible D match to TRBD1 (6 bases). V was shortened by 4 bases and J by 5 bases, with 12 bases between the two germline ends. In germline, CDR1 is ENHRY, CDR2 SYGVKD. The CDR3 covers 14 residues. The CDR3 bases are TGTGCCATCAGTGCGGCAGGGGAGCATCAGCCCCAGCATTTT. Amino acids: CAISAAGEHQPQHF.

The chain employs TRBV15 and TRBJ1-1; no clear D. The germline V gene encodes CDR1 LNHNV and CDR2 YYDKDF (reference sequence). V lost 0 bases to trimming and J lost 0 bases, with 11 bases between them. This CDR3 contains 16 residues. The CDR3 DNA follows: TGTGCCACCAGCAGAGAGATCTCGGTGATGAACACTGAAGCTTTCTTT. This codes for CATSREISVMNTEAFF.

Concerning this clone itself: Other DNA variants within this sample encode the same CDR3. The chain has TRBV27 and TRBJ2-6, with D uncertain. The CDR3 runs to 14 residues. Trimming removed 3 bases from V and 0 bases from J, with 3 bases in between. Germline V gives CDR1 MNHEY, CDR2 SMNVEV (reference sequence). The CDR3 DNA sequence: TGTGCCAGCAGTTTTCTCTCTGGGGCCAACGTCCTGACTTTC. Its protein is CASSFLSGANVLTF.

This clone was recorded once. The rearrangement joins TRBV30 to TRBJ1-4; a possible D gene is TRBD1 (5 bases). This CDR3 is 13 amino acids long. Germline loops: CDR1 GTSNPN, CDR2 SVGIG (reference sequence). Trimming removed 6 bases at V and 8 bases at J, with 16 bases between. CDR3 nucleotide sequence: TGTGCCTGCCTCCCCAGGGCCCGGGAAAAACTGTTTTTT. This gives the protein CACLPRAREKLFF.

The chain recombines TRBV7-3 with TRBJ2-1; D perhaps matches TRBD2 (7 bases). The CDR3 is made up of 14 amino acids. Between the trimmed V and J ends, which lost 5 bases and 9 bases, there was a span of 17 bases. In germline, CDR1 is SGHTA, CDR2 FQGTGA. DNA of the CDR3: TGTGCCAGCAGCCCAAGCAGGGGCGGGGGTGAGCAGTTCTTC. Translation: CASSPSRGGGEQFF.

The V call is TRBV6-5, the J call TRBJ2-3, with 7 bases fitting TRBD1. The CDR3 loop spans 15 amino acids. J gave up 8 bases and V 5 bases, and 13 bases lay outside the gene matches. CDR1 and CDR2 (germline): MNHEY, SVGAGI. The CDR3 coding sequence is TGTGCCAGCAGTCATAGGGGGCTCCACCAAGGTACGCAGTATTTT. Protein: CASSHRGLHQGTQYF.

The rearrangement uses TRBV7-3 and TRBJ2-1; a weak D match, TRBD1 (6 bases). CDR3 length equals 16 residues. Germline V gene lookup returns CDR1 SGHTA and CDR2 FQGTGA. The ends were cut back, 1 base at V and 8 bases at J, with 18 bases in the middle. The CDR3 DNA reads TGTGCCAGCAGCTTAAAGGATAGGGCAGGGGCGTATGAGCAGTTCTTC. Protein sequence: CASSLKDRAGAYEQFF.

As DNA, the CDR3 is TGTGCCAGCAGCCTAGGACAGGGGTCCTACAATGAGCAGTTCTTC. It yields the protein CASSLGQGSYNEQFF. The V and J genes are TRBV11-2 and TRBJ2-1; TRBD1 aligns across 9 bases. The CDR3 has 15 amino acids. CDR1 and CDR2 from the germline V gene are SGHAT and FQNNGV. Trimming took 5 bases from V and 1 from J; bases not matched to a gene: 3.

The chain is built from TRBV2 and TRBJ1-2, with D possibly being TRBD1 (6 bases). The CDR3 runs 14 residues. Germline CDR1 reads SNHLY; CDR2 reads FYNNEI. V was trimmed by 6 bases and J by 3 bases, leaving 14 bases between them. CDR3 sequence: CASSVRGPDYGYTF. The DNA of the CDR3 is TGTGCCAGCAGCGTCAGGGGACCAGACTATGGCTACACCTTC.

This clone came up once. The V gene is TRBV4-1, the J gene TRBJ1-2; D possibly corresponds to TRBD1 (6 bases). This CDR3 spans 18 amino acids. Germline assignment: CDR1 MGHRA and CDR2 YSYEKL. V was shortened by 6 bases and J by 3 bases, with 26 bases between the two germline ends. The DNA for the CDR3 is TGCGCCAGCAGGATAACGGGACACCGACCCACTGATGACTATGGCTACACCTTC. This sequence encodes CASRITGHRPTDDYGYTF.

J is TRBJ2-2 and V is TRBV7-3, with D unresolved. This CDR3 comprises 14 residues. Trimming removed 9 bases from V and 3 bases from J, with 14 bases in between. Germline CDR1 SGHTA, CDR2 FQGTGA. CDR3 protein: CASRRQLDTGELFF. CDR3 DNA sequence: TGTGCCAGTAGACGACAACTTGACACCGGGGAGCTGTTTTTT.

CDR3 loop: CASGLPGGPQHF. The CDR3 coding sequence is TGTGCTAGTGGTTTGCCAGGGGGGCCCCAGCATTTT. The V and J genes are TRBV12-5 and TRBJ1-5, with 7 positions matching TRBD1. J lost 9 bases, V lost 2 bases, and 1 base had no gene match. Germline V gene data show CDR1 as LGHNT and CDR2 as FRNRAP. The CDR3 contains 12 residues.

The CDR3 region is CASSHLGLYNEQFF. In DNA form, the CDR3 reads TGCGCCAGCAGCCATTTGGGACTATACAATGAGCAGTTCTTC. The V and J genes are TRBV4-1 and TRBJ2-1, with TRBD2 matching 7 bases. The germline CDR1 and CDR2 sequences are MGHRA and YSYEKL. Trimming took 3 bases from V and 4 from J; bases not matched to a gene: 3. The CDR3 is 14 amino acids.

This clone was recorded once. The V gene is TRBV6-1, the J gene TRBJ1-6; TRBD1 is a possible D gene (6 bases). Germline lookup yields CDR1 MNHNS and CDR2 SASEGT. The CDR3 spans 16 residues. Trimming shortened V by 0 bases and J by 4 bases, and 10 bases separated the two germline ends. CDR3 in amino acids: CASSEAGGVYNSPLHF. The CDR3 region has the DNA TGTGCCAGCAGTGAAGCAGGGGGAGTGTATAATTCACCCCTCCACTTT.

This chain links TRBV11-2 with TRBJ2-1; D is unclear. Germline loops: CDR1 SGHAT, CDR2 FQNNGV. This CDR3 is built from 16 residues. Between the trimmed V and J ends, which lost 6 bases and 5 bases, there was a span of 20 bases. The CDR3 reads CASRAAVLLRHNEQFF. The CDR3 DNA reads TGTGCCAGCAGGGCCGCGGTCCTTCTTCGGCACAATGAGCAGTTCTTC.

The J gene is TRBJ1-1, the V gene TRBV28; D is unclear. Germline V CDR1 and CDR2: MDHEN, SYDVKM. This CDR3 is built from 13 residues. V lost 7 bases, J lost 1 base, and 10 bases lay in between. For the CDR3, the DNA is TGTGCCAGCACCCTGAGGGCGAACACTGAAGCTTTCTTT. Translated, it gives CASTLRANTEAFF.

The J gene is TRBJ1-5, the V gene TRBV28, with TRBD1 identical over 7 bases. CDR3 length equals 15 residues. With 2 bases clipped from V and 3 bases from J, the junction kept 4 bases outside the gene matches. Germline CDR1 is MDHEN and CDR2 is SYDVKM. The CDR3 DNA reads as TGTGCCAGCAGTTTAATCGGACAGGTCAATCAGCCCCAGCATTTT. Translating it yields CASSLIGQVNQPQHF.

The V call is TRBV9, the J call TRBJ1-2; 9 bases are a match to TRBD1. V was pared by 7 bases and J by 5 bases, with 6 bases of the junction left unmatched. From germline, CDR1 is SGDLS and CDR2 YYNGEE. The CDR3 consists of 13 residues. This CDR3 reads CASEGQGAYGYTF. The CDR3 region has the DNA TGTGCCAGCGAGGGACAGGGCGCATATGGCTACACCTTC.

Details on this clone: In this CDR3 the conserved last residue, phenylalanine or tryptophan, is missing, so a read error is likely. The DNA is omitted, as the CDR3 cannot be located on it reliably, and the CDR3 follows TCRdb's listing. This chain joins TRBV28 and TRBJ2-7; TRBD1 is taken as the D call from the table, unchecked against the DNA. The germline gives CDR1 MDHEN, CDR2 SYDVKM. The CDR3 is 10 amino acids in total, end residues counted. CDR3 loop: CASRQTGELS.

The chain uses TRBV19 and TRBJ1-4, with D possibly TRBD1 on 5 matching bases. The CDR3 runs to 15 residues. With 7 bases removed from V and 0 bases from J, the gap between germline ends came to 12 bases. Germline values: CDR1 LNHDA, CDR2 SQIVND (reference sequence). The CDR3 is CASMGGAATNEKLFF. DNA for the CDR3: TGTGCCAGTATGGGCGGGGCCGCAACTAATGAAAAACTGTTTTTT.

CDR3 residues: CASSQSGGDQPQHF. DNA of the CDR3: TGTGCCAGCAGCCAAAGCGGGGGAGATCAGCCCCAGCATTTT. J is TRBJ1-5 and V is TRBV7-3; D may be TRBD1 (5 bases). The CDR3 contains 14 residues. Per the germline V gene, CDR1 is SGHTA and CDR2 is FQGTGA. V lost 5 bases and J lost 5, with 13 bases in between. The full variable domain, completed using reference TRBV7-3 and TRBJ1-5, is GAGVSQTPSNKVTEKGKYVELRCDPISGHTALYWYRQSLGQGPEFLIYFQGTGAADDSGLPNDRFFAVRPEGSVSTLKIQRTERGDSAVYLCASSQSGGDQPQHFGDGTRLSIL.

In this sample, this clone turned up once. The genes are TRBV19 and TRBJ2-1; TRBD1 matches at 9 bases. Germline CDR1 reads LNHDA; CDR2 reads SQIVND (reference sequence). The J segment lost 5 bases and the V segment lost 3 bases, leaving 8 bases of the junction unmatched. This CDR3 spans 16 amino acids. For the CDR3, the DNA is TGTGCCAGTAGTATCACAGGCGGGACAGGGAACAATGAGCAGTTCTTC. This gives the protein CASSITGGTGNNEQFF.